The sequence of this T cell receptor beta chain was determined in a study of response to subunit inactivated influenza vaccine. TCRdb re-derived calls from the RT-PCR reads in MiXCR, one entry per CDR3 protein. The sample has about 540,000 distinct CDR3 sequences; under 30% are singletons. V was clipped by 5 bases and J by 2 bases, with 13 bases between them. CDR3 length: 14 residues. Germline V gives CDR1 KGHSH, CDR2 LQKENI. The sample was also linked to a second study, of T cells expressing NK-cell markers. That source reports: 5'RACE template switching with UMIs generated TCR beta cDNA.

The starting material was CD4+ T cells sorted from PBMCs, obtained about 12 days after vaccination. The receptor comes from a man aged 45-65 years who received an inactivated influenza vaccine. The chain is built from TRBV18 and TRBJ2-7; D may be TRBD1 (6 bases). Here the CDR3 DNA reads TGTGCCAGCTCAGACACAGGGCCCACCTACGAGCAGTACTTC. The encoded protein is CASSDTGPTYEQYF. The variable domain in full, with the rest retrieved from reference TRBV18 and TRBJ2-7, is NAGVMQNPRHLVRRRGQEARLRCSPMKGHSHVYWYRQLPEEGLKFMVYLQKENIIDESGMPKERFSAEFPKEGPSILRIQQVVRGDSAAYFCASSDTGPTYEQYFGPGTRLTVT.